The clone carrying this T cell receptor beta chain was recorded only once. As yet, its antigen is unknown. The entry originates in a study of multiple sclerosis patients with progressive multifocal leukoencephalopathy. V was clipped by 3 bases and J by 0 bases, with 8 bases between them. This CDR3 spans 15 amino acids. Germline V gene sequence: CDR1 MRHNA, CDR2 SNTAGT. Each PCR contained spiked synthetic TR CDR3 controls spanning every V-J pairing. Sequencing was performed with immunoSEQ multiplex PCR; in TCRdb, only in-frame clones are kept and a portion is missing. The sample has 20,000 to 30,000 clones, approximately 89% seen once. Findings and limits, study-wide: Preferential TRBV-TRBJ pairings or common gene usage were not detected at PML. Lower normalized Shannon entropy suggested reduced TRB diversity in most PML patients.

Time point denoted: about a year of natalizumab therapy. Multiple sclerosis patients on natalizumab who never developed PML served as longitudinally sampled controls. This TCR derives from a man aged 25-45 years with multiple sclerosis. The sequencing used PBMCs, collected from a patient treated with natalizumab. The chain employs TRBV6-4 and TRBJ2-2; D possibly corresponds to TRBD2 (5 bases). CDR3 loop: CASSEEASNTGELFF. The CDR3 DNA reads as TGTGCCAGCAGTGAGGAGGCGTCGAACACCGGGGAGCTGTTTTTT.